Below, 9 T cell receptor beta chains from the same sample are listed, as sequenced in a study of blood T cells in healthy people across ages. Together with a sample-barcoded 5' primer, a J-beta primer mix was included in a second PCR lasting 7 to 11 cycles. TCRdb reprocessed the 5' RACE reads with MiXCR, giving one entry per CDR3 protein. Of around 690,000 distinct CDR3 sequences listed, roughly 50% were seen once; the top ten hold about two fifths. Source material: blood. The receptor set was obtained from a man aged 55 to 70 in good health.

CDR3 DNA: TGTGCCAGCAGCGTCAACCGGGACAGTTATCAGCCCCAGCATTTT. This translates into CASSVNRDSYQPQHF. The V and J genes are TRBV9 and TRBJ1-5; 7 nucleotides match TRBD1. J was trimmed by 5 bases and V by 2 bases; bases with no gene match: 7. The germline gives CDR1 SGDLS, CDR2 YYNGEE. The CDR3 is 15 residues long.

In its sample, this clonotype was seen a few times. The chain carries TRBV27 and TRBJ1-6, with 8 positions matching TRBD1. Per the germline V gene, CDR1 is MNHEY and CDR2 is SMNVEV (reference sequence). The CDR3 totals 16 residues. With 6 bases clipped from V and 9 bases from J, the junction kept 13 bases outside the gene matches. CDR3 coding DNA: TGTGCCAGCAGCCTCGGGACAGGATCATTGACTTCACCCCTCCACTTT. This codes for CASSLGTGSLTSPLHF.

The chain uses TRBV6-5 and TRBJ1-4; no reliable D call. Germline CDR1 is MNHEY and CDR2 is SVGAGI. The CDR3 loop spans 16 amino acids. V was pared by 5 bases and J by 0 bases, with 13 bases between. The CDR3 DNA reads as TGTGCCAGCAGTCCCCTTAGGCGGGCAACTAATGAAAAACTGTTTTTT. Its protein product is CASSPLRRATNEKLFF.

This clonotype was seen a handful of times. V is TRBV5-5 and J is TRBJ2-5, with 9 bases that match TRBD2. Trimming removed 2 bases from V and 3 bases from J; junction bases left unmatched: 14. Germline V gene sequence: CDR1 SGHKS, CDR2 YYEKEE (reference sequence). There are 18 residues in the CDR3. CDR3 DNA sequence: TGTGCCAGCAGCTTAGGCGGGGGGGATAACATTCGAAAAGAGACCCAGTACTTC. This gives the protein CASSLGGGDNIRKETQYF.

The chain uses TRBV20-1 and TRBJ2-4, with D unclear. Matching the DNA end better, TRBJ2-7 makes the J call doubtful. The germline V gene encodes CDR1 DFQATT and CDR2 SNEGSKA (reference sequence). CDR3 length equals 15 residues. Here the CDR3 reads CSAEATLGSSYEQYF. The CDR3 bases are TGCAGTGCCGAAGCTACCTTGGGCTCGTCTTACGAGCAGTACTTC.

This clonotype was counted a few times. This chain uses TRBV5-6 with TRBJ2-5, with no clear D. This CDR3 is 13 amino acids long. CDR1 is SGHDT, CDR2 YYEEEE, per germline. V was shortened by 3 bases and J by 3 bases, with 9 bases between the two germline ends. Written as DNA, the CDR3 is TGTGCCAGCAGCTCGATGTGGGAAGAGACCCAGTACTTC. Translating gives CASSSMWEETQYF.

The rearrangement links TRBV29-1 to TRBJ1-2; tentative D call: TRBD1 (6 bases). Trimming left V 6 bases short and J 2 bases short, with 13 bases between. There are 13 residues in the CDR3. The germline V gene encodes CDR1 SQVTM and CDR2 ANQGSEA. The CDR3 here is CSVGEQGNYGYTF. For the CDR3, the DNA is TGCAGCGTAGGAGAACAGGGAAACTATGGCTACACCTTC.

The rearrangement links TRBV4-2 to TRBJ1-4; the D gene is possibly TRBD1 (5 bases). CDR1 and CDR2 (germline): LGHNA, YNFKEQ. The CDR3 spans 16 residues. V was pared by 0 bases and J by 1 base, with 9 bases between. The CDR3 reads CASSQDPQGTNEKLFF. The CDR3 DNA is TGTGCCAGCAGCCAAGATCCCCAGGGAACTAATGAAAAACTGTTTTTT.

The chain uses TRBV14 and TRBJ1-5; D remains ambiguous. The CDR3 extends over 16 amino acids. V lost 0 bases and J lost 4, with 13 bases in between. The germline gives CDR1 SGHDN, CDR2 FVKESK. CDR3: CASSQDDQDSNQPQHF. CDR3 DNA sequence: TGTGCCAGCAGCCAAGACGACCAGGACTCTAATCAGCCCCAGCATTTT.